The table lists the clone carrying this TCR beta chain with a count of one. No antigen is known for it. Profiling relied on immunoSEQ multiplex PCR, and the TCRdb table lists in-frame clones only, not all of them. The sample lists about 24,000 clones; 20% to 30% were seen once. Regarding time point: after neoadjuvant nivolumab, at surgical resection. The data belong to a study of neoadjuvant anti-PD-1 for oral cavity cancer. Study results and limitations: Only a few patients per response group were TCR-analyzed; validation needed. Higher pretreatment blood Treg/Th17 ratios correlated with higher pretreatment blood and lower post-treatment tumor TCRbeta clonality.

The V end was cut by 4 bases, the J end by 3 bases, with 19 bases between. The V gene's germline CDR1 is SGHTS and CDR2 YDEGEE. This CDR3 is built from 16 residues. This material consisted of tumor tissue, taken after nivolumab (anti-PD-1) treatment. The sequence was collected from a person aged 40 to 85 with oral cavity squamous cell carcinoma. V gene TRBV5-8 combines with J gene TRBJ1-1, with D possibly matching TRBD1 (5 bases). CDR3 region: CASSGSVRGVDTEAFF. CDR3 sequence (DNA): TGTGCCAGCAGCGGTAGCGTCAGAGGGGTGGACACTGAAGCTTTCTTT.